Below, one T cell receptor (beta chain) is given with its context. This sample stems from a study of T cell changes during pregnancy in multiple sclerosis. The CDR3 extends over 15 amino acids. V was clipped by 4 bases and J by 5 bases, with 18 bases between them. Germline lookup yields CDR1 LGHNA and CDR2 YNFKEQ. Only in-frame clones appear in the TCRdb table, and some are missing; sequencing was by immunoSEQ multiplex PCR. Among around 80,000 clones listed, around 92% were seen once. The chain links TRBV4-2 to TRBJ2-7; a possible D gene is TRBD1 (6 bases). The TCR originated in a female donor with multiple sclerosis, enrolled in a pregnancy study. The input for sequencing was peripheral blood, taken before pregnancy. Here the CDR3 DNA reads TGTGCCAGCAGCCTCCGGACAGAGGGGGTAAACGAGCAGTACTTC. It specifies CASSLRTEGVNEQYF.